This TCR beta chain was found in a study of blood T cell repertoires in COVID-19. This clone appeared once. Clones were read by immunoSEQ multiplex PCR, and TCRdb kept only the in-frame ones, dropping some. This table has 150,000 to 200,000 clones, 80% appearing once. The CDR3 consists of 14 residues. From germline, CDR1 is SEHNR and CDR2 FQNEAQ (reference sequence). With 11 bases removed from V and 7 bases from J, the gap between germline ends came to 21 bases. What was sequenced was PBMCs or T cells enriched from blood (not recorded which). This receptor was taken from a man in his forties who had recovered from COVID-19. This rearrangement joins TRBV7-9 to TRBJ2-1; D is perhaps TRBD2 (7 bases). CDR3 sequence (DNA): TGTGCCGGGAGGGCAGGGGTGATCGGAAATGAGCAGTTCTTC. As protein: CAGRAGVIGNEQFF.